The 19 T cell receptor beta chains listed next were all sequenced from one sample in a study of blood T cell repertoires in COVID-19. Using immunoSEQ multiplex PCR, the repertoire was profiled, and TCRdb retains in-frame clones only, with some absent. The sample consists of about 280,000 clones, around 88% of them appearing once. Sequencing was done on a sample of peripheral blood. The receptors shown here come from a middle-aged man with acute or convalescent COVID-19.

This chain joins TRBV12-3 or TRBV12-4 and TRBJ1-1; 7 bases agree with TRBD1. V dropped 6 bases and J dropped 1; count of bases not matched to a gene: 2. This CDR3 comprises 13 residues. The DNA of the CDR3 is TGTGCCAGCAGAAGGACAGGGAACACTGAAGCTTTCTTT. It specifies CASRRTGNTEAFF.

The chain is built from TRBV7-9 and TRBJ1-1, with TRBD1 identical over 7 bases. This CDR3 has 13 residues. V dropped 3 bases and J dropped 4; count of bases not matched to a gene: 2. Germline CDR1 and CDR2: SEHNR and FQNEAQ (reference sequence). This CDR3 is CASSFAGGTEAFF. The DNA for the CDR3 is TGTGCCAGCAGCTTCGCAGGGGGCACTGAAGCTTTCTTT.

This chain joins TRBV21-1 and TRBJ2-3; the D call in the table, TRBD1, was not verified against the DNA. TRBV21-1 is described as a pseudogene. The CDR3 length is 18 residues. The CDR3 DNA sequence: TGTGCCAGCAGCAAAGCGGACAGGGAAGCCACTATATGGGATACGCAGTATTTT. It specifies CASSKADREATIWDTQYF.

The CDR3 sequence is CANGRGNEQFF. The DNA of the CDR3 is TGTGCCAATGGACGGGGCAATGAGCAGTTCTTC. The chain couples TRBV6-5 to TRBJ2-1, with D possibly TRBD2 on 5 matching bases. Germline lookup yields CDR1 MNHEY and CDR2 SVGAGI. Trimming took off 10 bases at V and 6 bases at J, with 10 bases between the two ends. CDR3 length: 11 amino acids.

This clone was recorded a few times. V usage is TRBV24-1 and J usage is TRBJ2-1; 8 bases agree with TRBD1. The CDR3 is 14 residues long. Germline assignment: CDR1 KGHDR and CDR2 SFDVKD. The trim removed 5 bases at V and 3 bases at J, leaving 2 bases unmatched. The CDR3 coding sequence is TGTGCCACCAGTGGGACAGGGAACTACAATGAGCAGTTCTTC. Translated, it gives CATSGTGNYNEQFF.

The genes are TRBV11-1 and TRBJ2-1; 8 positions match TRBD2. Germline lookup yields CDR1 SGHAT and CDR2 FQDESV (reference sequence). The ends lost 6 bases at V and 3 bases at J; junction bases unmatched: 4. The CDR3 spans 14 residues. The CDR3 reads CASSPSGSYNEQFF. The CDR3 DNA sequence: TGTGCCAGCAGTCCGAGCGGGAGCTACAATGAGCAGTTCTTC.

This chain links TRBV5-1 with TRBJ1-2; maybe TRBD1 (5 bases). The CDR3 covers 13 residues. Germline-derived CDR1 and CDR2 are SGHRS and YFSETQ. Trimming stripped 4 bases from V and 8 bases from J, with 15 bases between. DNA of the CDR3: TGCGCCAGCAGCGATACAGGCCCTGGAGGCTACACCTTC. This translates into CASSDTGPGGYTF.

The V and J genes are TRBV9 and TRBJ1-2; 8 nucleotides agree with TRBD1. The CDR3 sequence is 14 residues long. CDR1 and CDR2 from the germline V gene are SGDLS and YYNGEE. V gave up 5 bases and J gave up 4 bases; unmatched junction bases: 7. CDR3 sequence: CASRGRDRTYGYTF. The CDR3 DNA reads TGTGCCAGCAGAGGCCGGGACAGGACCTATGGCTACACCTTC. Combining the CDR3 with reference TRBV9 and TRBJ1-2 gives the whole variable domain DSGVTQTPKHLITATGQRVTLRCSPRSGDLSVYWYQQSLDQGLQFLIQYYNGEERAKGNILERFSAQQFPDLHSELNLSSLELGDSALYFCASRGRDRTYGYTFGSGTRLTVV.

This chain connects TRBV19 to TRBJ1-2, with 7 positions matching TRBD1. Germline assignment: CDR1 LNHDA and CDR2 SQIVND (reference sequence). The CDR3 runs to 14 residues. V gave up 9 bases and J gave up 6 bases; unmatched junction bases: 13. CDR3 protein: CASQGFGTAHGYTF. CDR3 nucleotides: TGTGCCAGCCAGGGGTTTGGGACAGCTCATGGCTACACCTTC.

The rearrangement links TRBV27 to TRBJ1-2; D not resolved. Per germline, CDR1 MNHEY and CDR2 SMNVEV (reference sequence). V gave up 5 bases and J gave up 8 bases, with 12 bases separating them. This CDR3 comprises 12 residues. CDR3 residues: CASSPLIGGYTF. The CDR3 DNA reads TGTGCCAGCAGTCCCCTCATTGGCGGCTACACCTTC.

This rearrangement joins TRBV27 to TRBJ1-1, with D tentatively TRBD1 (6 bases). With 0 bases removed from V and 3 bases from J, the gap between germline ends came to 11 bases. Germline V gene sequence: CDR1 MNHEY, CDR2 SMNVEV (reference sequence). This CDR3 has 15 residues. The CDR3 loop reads CASSLSVGGHTEAFF. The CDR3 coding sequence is TGTGCCAGCAGTTTATCCGTAGGGGGTCACACTGAAGCTTTCTTT.

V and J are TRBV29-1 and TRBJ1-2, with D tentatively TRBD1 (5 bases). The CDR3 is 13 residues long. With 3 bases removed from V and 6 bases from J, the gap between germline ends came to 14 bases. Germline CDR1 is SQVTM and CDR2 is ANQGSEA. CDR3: CSVDSGRGDGYTF. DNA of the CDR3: TGCAGCGTTGATAGCGGGCGGGGGGATGGCTACACCTTC.

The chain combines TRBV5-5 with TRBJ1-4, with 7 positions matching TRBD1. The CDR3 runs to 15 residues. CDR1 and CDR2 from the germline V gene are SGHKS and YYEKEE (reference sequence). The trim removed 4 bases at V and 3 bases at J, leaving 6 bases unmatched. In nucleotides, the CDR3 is TGTGCCAGCAGCCTTCCCGGGACAGCTAATGAAAAACTGTTTTTT. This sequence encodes CASSLPGTANEKLFF. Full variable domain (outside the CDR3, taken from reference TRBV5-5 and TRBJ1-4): DAGVTQSPTHLIKTRGQQVTLRCSPISGHKSVSWYQQVLGQGPQFIFQYYEKEERGRGNFPDRFSARQFPNYSSELNVNALLLGDSALYLCASSLPGTANEKLFFGSGTQLSVL.

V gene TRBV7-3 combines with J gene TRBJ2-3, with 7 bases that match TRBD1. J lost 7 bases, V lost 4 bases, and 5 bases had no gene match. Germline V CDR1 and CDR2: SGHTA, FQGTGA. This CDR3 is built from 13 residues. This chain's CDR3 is CASSSTGMHTQYF. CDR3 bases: TGTGCCAGCAGCTCGACAGGGATGCATACGCAGTATTTT.

The CDR3 DNA sequence: TGTGCCAGCTCACCGAAAGAAAGGACAGGGCCCTACAATGAGCAGTTCTTC. It codes for CASSPKERTGPYNEQFF. The chain links TRBV18 to TRBJ2-1; 8 bases align to TRBD1. Germline V lookup: CDR1 KGHSH, CDR2 LQKENI. V shed 3 bases, J shed 2 bases, and the junction held 9 bases outside the gene matches. CDR3 length: 17 amino acids.

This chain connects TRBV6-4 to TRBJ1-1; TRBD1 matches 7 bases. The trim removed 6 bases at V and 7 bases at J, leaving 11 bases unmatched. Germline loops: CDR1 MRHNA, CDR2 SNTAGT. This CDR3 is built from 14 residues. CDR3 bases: TGTGCCAGCAGACTCACCGGGACAGAGAGTGAAGCTTTCTTT. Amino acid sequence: CASRLTGTESEAFF.

The CDR3 is CATSRVGTGLNYGYTF. CDR3 coding DNA: TGTGCCACCAGCAGAGTCGGGACAGGTCTTAACTATGGCTACACCTTC. The rearrangement joins TRBV15 to TRBJ1-2, with 8 bases matching TRBD1. The germline V gene encodes CDR1 LNHNV and CDR2 YYDKDF (reference sequence). V gave up 1 base and J gave up 1 base; unmatched junction bases: 5. The CDR3 extends over 16 amino acids.

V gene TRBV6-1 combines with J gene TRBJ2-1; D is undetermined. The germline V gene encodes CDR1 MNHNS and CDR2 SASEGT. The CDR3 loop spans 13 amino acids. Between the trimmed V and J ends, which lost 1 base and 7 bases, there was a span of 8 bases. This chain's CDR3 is CASSEVRRNEQFF. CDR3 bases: TGTGCCAGCAGTGAAGTAAGGAGAAATGAGCAGTTCTTC.

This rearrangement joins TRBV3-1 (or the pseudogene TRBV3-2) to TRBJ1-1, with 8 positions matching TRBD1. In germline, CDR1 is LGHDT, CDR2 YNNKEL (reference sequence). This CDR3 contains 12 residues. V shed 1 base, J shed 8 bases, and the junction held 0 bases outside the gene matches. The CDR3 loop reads CASSQGTGEAFF. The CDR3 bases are TGTGCCAGCAGCCAAGGGACAGGGGAAGCTTTCTTT.